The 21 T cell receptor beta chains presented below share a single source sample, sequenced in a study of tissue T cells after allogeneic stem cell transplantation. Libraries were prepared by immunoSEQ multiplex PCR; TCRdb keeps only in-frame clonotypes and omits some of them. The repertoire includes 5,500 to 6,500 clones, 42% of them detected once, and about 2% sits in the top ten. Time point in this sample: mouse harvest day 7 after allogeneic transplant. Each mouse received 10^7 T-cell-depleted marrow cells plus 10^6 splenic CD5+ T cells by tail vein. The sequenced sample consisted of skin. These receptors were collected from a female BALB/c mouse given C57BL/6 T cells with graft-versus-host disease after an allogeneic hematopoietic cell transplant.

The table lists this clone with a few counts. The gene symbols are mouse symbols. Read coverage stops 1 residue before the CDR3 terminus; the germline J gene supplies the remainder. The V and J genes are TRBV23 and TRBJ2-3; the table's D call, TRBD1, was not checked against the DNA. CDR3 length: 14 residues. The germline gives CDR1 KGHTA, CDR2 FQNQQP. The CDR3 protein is CSSSQTTSAETLYF. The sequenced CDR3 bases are TGCTCCAGCAGTCAGACAACTAGTGCAGAAACGCTGTAT.

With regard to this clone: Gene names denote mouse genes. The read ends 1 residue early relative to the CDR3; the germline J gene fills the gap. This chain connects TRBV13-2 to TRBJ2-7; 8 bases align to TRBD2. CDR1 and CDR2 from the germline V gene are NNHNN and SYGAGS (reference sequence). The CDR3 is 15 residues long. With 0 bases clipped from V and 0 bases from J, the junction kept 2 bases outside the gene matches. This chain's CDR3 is CASGDAGGHSYEQYF. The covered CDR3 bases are TGTGCCAGCGGTGATGCTGGGGGGCACTCCTATGAACAGTAC.

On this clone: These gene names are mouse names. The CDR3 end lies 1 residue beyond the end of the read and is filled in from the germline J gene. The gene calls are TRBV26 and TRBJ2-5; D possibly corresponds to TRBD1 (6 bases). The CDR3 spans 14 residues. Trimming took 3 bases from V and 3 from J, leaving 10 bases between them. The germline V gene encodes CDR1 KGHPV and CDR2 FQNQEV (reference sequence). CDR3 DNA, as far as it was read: TGTGCCAGCAGTCTAGGGGGACGGCAAGACACCCAGTAC. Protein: CASSLGGRQDTQY. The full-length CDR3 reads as CASSLGGRQDTQYF. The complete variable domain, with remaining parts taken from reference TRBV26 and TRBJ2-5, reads NSKVIQTPRYLVKGQGQKAKMRCIPEKGHPVVFWYQQNKNNEFKFLINFQNQEVLQQIDMTEKRFSAECPSNSPCSLEIQSSEAGDSALYLCASSLGGRQDTQYFGPGTRLLVL.

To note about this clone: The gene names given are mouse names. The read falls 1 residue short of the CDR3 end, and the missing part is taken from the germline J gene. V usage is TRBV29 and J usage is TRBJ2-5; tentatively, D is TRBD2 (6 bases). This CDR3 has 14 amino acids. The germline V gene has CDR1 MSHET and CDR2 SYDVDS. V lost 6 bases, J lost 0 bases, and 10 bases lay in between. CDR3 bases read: TGTGCTAGCAGCCCGGGGGGTAACCAAGACACCCAGTAC. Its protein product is CASSPGGNQDTQY. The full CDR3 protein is CASSPGGNQDTQYF.

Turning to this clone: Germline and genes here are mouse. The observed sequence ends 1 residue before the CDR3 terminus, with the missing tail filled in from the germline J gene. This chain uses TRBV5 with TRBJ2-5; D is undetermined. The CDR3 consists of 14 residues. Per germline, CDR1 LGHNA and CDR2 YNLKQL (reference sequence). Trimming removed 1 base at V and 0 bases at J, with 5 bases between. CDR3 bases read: TGTGCCAGCAGCCAAGGGGGTAACCAAGACACCCAGTAC. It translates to CASSQGGNQDTQY. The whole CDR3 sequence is CASSQGGNQDTQYF.

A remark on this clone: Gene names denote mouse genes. The CDR3 is CASSLGAGEQYF. The sequenced part of the CDR3 DNA is TGTGCCAGCTCTCTTGGGGCCGGTGAACAGTAC. The V call is TRBV12-1, the J call TRBJ2-7; possibly TRBD1 or TRBD2 for D (5 bases each). The CDR3 is cut off 1 residue early in the read; its end comes from the germline J gene. Germline CDR1 reads SGHSN; CDR2 reads HYEKVE. The CDR3 is made up of 12 amino acids. V was cut by 1 base and J by 6 bases, with 9 bases left in between.

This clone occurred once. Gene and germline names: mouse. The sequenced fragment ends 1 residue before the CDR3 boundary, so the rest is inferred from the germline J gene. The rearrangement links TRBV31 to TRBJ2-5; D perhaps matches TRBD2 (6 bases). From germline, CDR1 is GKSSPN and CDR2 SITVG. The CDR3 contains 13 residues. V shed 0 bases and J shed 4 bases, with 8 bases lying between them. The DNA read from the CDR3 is TGTGCCTGGAGTCTCCCTGGGGAAGACACCCAGTAC. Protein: CAWSLPGEDTQY. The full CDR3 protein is CAWSLPGEDTQYF.

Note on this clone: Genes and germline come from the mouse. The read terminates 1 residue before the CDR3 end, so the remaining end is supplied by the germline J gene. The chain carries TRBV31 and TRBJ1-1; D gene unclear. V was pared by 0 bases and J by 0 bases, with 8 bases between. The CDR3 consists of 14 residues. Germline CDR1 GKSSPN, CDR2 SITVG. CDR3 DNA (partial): TGTGCCTGGAGTCTCGACGGTGCAAACACAGAAGTCTTC. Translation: CAWSLDGANTEVF. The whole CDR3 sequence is CAWSLDGANTEVFF. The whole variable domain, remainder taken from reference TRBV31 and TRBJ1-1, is AQTIHQWPVAEIKAVGSPLSLGCTIKGKSSPNLYWYWQATGGTLQQLFYSITVGQVESVVQLNLSASRPKDDQFILSTEKLLLSHSGFYLCAWSLDGANTEVFFGKGTRLTVV.

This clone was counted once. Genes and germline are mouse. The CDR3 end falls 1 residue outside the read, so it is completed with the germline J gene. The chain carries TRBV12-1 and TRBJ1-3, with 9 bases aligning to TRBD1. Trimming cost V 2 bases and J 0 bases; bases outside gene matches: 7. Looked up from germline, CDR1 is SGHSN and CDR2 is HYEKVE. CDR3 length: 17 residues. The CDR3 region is CASSPRQGGNSGNTLYF. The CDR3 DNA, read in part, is TGTGCCAGCTCTCCGCGACAGGGGGGTAATTCTGGAAATACGCTCTAT.

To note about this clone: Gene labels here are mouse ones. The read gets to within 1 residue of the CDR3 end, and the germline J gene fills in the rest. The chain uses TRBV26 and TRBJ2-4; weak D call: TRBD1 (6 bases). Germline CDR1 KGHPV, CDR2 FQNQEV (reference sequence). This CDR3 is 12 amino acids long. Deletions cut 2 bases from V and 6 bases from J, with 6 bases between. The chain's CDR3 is CASSLQGNTLYF. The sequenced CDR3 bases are TGTGCCAGCAGTCTGCAGGGGAACACCTTGTAC.

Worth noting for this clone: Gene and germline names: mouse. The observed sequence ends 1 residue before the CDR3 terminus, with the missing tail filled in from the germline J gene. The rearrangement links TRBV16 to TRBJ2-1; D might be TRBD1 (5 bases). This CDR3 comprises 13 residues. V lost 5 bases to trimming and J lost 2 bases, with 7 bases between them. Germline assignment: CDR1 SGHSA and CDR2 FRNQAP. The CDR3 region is CASSLGDYAEQFF. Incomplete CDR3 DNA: TGTGCAAGCAGCCTAGGGGACTATGCTGAGCAGTTC.

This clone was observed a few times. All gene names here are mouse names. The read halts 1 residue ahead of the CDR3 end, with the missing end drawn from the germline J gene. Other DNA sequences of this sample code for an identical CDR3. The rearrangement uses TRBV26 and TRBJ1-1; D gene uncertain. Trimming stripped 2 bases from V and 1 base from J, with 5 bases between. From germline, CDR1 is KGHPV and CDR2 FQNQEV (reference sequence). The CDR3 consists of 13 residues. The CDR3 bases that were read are TGTGCCAGCAGTCTGGGGGAAAACACAGAAGTCTTC. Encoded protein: CASSLGENTEVF. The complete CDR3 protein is CASSLGENTEVFF.

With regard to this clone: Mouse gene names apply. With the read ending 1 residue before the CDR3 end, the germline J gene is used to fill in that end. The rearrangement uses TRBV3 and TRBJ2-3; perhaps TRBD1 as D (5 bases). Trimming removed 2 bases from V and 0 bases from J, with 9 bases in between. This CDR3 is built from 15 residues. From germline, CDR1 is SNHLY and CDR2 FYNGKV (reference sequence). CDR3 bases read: TGTGCCAGCAGCTTAAAGCCAGGGAGTGCAGAAACGCTGTAT. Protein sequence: CASSLKPGSAETLY. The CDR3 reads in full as CASSLKPGSAETLYF.

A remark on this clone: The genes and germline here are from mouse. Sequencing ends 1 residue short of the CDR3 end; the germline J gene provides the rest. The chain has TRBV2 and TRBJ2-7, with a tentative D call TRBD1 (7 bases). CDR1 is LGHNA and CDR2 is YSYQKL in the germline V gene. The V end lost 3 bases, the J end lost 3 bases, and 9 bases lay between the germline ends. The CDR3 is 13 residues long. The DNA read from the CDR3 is TGTGCCAGCAGCCAGCAGGGGGGCTATGAACAGTAC. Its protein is CASSQQGGYEQY. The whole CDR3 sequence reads CASSQQGGYEQYF.

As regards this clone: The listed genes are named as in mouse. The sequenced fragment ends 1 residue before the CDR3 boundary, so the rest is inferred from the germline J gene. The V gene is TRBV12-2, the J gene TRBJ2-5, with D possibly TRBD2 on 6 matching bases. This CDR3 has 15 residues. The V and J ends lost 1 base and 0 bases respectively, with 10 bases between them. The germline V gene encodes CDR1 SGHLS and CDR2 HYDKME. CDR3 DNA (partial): TGTGCCAGCTCTCTTGGGGGATTTAACCAAGACACCCAGTAC. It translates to CASSLGGFNQDTQY. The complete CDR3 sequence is CASSLGGFNQDTQYF.

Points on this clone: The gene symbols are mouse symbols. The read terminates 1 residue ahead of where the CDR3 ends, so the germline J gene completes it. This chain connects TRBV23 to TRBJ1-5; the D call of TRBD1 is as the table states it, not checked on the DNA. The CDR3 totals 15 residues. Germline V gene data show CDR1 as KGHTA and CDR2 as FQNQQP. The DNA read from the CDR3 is TGCTCCAGCAGTCAATCATACAATAACAACCAGGCTCCGCTT. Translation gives CSSSQSYNNNQAPL. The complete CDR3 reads CSSSQSYNNNQAPLF.

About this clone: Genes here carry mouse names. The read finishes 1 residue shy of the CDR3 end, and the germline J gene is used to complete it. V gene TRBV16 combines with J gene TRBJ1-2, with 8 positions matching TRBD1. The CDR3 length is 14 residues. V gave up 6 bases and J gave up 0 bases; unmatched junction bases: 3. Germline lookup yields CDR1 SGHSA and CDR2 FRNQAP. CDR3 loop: CASSRQGTNSDYTF. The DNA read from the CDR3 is TGTGCAAGCAGTCGACAGGGGACAAACTCCGACTACACC.

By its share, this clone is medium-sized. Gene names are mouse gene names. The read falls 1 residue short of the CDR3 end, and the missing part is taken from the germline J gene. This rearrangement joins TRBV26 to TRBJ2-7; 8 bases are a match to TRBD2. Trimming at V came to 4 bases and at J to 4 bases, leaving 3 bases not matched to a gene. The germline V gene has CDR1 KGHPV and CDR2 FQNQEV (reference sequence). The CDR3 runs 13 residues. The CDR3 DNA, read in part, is TGTGCCAGCAGTCGTGGACTGGGATATGAACAGTAC. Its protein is CASSRGLGYEQY. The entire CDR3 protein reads CASSRGLGYEQYF.

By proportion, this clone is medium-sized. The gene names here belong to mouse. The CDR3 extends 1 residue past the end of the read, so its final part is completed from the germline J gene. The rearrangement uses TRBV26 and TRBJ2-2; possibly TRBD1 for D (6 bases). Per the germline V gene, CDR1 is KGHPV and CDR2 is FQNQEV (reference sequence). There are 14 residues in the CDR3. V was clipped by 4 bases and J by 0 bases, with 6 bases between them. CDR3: CASSRQANTGQLYF. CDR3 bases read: TGTGCCAGCAGTCGACAGGCAAACACCGGGCAGCTCTAC.

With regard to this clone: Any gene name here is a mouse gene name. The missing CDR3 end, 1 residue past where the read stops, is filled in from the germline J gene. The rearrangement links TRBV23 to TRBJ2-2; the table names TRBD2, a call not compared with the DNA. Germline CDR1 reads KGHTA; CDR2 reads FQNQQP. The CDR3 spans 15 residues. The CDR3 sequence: CSSSQGTGGTGQLYF. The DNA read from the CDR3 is TGCTCCAGCAGTCAAGGGACTGGGGGGACCGGGCAGCTCTAC.

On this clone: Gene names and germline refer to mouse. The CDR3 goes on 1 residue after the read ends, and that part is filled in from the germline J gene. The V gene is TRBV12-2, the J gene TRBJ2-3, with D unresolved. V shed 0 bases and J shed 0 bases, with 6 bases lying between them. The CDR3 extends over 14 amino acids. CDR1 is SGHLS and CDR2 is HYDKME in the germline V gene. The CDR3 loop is CASSLSLSAETLYF. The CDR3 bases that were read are TGTGCCAGCTCTCTCTCCCTTAGTGCAGAAACGCTGTAT. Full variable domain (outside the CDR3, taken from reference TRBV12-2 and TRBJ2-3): NSGVVQSPRYIIKGKGERSILKCIPISGHLSVAWYQQTQGQELKFFIQHYDKMERDKGNLPSRFSVQQFDDYHSEMNMSALELEDSAVYFCASSLSLSAETLYFGSGTRLTVL.